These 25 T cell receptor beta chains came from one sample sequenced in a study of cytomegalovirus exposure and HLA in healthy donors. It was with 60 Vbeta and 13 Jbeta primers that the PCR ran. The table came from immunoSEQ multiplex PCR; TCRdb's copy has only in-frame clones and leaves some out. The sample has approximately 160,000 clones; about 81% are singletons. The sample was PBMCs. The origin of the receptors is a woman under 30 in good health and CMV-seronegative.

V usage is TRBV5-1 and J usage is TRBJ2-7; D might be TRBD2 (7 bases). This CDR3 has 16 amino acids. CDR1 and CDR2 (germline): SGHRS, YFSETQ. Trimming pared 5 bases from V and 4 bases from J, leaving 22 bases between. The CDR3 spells CASSLTSGGIGYEQYF. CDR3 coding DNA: TGCGCCAGCAGTTTGACATCGGGGGGCATAGGGTACGAGCAGTACTTC.

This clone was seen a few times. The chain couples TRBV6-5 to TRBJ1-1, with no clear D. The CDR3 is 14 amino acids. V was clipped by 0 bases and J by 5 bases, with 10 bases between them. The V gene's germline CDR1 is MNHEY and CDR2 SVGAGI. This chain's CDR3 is CASSYSSMRTEAFF. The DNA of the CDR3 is TGTGCCAGCAGTTACTCGTCCATGAGGACTGAAGCTTTCTTT.

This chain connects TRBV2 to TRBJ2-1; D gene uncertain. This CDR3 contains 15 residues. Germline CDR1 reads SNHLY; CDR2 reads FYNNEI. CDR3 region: CATMGLPQPYNEQFF. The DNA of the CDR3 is TGTGCAACAATGGGCCTTCCCCAGCCCTACAATGAGCAGTTCTTC.

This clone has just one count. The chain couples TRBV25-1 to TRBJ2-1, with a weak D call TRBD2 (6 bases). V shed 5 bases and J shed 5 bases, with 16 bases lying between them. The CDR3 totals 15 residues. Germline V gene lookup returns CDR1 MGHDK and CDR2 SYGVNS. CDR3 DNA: TGTGCCAGCAGTCAGTTGGGGGGTACCCACAATGAGCAGTTCTTC. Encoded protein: CASSQLGGTHNEQFF.

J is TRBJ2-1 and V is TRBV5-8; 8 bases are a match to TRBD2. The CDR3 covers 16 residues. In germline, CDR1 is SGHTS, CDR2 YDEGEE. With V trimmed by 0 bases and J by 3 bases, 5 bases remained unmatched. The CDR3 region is CASSLVGGGYYNEQFF. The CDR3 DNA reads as TGTGCCAGCAGCTTGGTTGGCGGGGGGTACTACAATGAGCAGTTCTTC.

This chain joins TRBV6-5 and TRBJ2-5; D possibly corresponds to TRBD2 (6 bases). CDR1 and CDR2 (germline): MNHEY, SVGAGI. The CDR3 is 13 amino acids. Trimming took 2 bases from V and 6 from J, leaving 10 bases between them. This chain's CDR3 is CASSYPGRKTQYF. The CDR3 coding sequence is TGTGCCAGCAGTTACCCAGGGAGGAAGACCCAGTACTTC.

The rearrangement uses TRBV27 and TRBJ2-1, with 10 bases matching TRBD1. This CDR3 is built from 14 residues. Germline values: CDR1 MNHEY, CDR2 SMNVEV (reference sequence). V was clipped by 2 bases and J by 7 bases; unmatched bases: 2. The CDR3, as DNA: TGTGCCAGCAGTTTAGGGACAGGGGTTAATGAGCAGTTCTTC. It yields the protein CASSLGTGVNEQFF.

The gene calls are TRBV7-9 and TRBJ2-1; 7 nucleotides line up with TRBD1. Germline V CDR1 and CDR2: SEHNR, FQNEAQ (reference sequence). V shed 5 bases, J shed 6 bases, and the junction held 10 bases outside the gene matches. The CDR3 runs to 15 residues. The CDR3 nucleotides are TGTGCCAGCAGCCAGCTGACAGGGAAGATCAATGAGCAGTTCTTC. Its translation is CASSQLTGKINEQFF.

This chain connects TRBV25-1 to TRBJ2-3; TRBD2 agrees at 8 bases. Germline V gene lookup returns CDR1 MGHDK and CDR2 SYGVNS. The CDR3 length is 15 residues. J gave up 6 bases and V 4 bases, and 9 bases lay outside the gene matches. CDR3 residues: CASSVMSGRSDTQYF. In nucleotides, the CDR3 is TGTGCCAGCAGTGTAATGAGCGGGAGATCTGATACGCAGTATTTT.

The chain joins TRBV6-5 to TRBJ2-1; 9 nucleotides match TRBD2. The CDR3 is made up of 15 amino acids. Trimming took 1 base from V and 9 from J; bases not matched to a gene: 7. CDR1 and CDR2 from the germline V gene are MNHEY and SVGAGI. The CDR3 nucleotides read TGTGCCAGCAGTTACTTCGCGGGGGGGGTCACTGAGCAGTTCTTC. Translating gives CASSYFAGGVTEQFF.

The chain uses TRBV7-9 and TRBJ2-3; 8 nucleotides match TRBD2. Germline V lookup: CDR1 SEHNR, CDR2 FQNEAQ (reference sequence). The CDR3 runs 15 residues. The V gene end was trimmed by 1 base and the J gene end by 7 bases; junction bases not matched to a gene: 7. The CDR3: CASSLEPGGLYTQYF. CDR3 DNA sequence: TGTGCCAGCAGCTTAGAGCCGGGAGGGCTCTATACGCAGTATTTT.

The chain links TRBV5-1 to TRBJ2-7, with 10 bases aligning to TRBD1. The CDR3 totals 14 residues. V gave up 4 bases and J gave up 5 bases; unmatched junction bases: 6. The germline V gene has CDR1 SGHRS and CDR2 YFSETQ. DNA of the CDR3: TGCGCCAGCAGCCCGGGACAGGGGAACCACGAGCAGTACTTC. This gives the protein CASSPGQGNHEQYF. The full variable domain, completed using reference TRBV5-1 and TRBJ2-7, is KAGVTQTPRYLIKTRGQQVTLSCSPISGHRSVSWYQQTPGQGLQFLFEYFSETQRNKGNFPGRFSGRQFSNSRSEMNVSTLELGDSALYLCASSPGQGNHEQYFGPGTRLTVT.

The CDR3 here is CASGLGPGQGPYNEQFF. For the CDR3, the DNA is TGTGCTAGTGGTTTGGGACCGGGACAGGGGCCCTACAATGAGCAGTTCTTC. This chain uses TRBV12-5 with TRBJ2-1, with 10 bases aligning to TRBD1. Germline V gene sequence: CDR1 LGHNT, CDR2 FRNRAP. The CDR3 spans 17 residues. Trimming took 1 base from V and 2 from J; bases not matched to a gene: 5. The full variable domain, in which reference TRBV12-5 and TRBJ2-1 provide the parts outside the CDR3, is DARVTQTPRHKVTEMGQEVTMRCQPILGHNTVFWYRQTMMQGLELLAYFRNRAPLDDSGMPKDRFSAEMPDATLATLKIQPSEPRDSAVYFCASGLGPGQGPYNEQFFGPGTRLTVL.

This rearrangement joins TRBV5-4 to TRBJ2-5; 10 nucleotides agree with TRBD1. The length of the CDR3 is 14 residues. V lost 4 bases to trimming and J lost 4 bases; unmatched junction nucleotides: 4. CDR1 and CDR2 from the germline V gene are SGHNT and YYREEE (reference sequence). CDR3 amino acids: CASSRQGAAETQYF. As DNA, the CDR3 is TGTGCCAGCAGCCGACAGGGGGCTGCAGAGACCCAGTACTTC.

In nucleotides, the CDR3 is TGTGCCAGAAGCTGGGGGTTCAGGGGACGAGGGTCACCCCTCCACTTT. Translating it yields CARSWGFRGRGSPLHF. This chain links TRBV5-3 with TRBJ1-6; possible D gene TRBD1, 6 bases. TRBV5-3 has ORF status, its function being uncertain. V lost 3 bases, J lost 10 bases, and 20 bases lay in between. The CDR3 spans 16 residues.

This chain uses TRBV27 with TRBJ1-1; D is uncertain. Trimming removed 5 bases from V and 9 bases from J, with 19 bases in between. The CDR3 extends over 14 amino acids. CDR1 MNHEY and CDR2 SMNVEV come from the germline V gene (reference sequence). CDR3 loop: CASSVKRDGVKAFF. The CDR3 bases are TGTGCCAGCAGTGTTAAGAGGGATGGCGTGAAAGCTTTCTTT.

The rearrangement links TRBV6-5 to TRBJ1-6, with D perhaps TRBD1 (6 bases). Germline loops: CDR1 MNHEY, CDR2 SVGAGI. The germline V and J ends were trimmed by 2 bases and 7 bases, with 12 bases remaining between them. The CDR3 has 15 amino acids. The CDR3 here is CASSYRTERNSPLHF. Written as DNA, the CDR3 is TGTGCCAGCAGTTACAGGACAGAGCGAAATTCACCCCTCCACTTT.

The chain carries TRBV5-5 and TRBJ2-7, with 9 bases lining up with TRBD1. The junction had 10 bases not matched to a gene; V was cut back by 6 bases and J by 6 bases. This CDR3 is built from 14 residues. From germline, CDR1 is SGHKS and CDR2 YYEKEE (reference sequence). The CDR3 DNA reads TGTGCCAGCAACCCGGGACAGGGCCCGCTCGAGCAGTACTTC. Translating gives CASNPGQGPLEQYF.

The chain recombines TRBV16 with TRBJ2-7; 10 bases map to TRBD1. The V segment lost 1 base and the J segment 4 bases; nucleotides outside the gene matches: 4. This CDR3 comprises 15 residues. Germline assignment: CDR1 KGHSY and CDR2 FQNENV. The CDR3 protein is CASSQYGQGVYEQYF. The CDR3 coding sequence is TGTGCCAGCAGCCAATACGGACAGGGGGTGTACGAGCAGTACTTC.

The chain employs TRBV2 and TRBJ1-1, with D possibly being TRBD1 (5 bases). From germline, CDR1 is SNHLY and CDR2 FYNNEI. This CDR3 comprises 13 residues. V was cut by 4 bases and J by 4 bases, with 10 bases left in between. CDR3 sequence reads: CASSAEGFTEAFF. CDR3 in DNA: TGTGCCAGCAGTGCGGAGGGGTTCACTGAAGCTTTCTTT.

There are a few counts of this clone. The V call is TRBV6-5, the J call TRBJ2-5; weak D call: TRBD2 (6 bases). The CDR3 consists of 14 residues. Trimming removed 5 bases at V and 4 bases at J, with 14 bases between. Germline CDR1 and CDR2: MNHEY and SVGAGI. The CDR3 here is CASSDGREAETQYF. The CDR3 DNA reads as TGTGCCAGCAGTGACGGCAGGGAGGCAGAGACCCAGTACTTC.

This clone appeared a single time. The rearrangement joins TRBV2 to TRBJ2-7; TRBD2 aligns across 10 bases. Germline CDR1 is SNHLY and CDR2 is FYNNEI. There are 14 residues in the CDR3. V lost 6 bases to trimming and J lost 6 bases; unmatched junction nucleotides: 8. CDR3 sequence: CASRGLAGVFEQYF. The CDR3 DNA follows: TGTGCCAGCAGGGGGCTAGCGGGAGTATTCGAGCAGTACTTC.

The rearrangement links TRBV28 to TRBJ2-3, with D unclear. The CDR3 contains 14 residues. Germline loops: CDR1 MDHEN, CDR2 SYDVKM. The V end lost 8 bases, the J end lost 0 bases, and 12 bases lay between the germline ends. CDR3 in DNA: TGTGCCAGCTCCACTCCGACTAGCACAGATACGCAGTATTTT. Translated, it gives CASSTPTSTDTQYF. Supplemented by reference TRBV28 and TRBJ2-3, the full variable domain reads DVKVTQSSRYLVKRTGEKVFLECVQDMDHENMFWYRQDPGLGLRLIYFSYDVKMKEKGDIPEGYSVSREKKERFSLILESASTNQTSMYLCASSTPTSTDTQYFGPGTRLTVL.

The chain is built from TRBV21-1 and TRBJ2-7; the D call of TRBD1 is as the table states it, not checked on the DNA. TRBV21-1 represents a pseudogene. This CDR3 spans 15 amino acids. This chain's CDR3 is CASSKGRTGANEQYF. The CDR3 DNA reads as TGTGCCAGCAGCAAAGGCCGGACAGGGGCGAACGAGCAGTACTTC.

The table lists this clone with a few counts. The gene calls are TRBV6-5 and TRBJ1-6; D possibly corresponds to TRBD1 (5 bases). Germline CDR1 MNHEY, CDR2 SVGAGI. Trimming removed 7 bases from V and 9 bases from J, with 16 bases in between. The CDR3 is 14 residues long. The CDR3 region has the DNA TGTGCCAGCAATAAGGCAGGGATGGGTTCACCCCTCCACTTT. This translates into CASNKAGMGSPLHF.